What follows is one T cell receptor (beta chain) and its context. Its antigen remains undetermined. No base-level quality is on record; no much larger clone is a single base apart. Libraries came from the immunoSEQ multiplex PCR assay. In its TCRdb copy, this immuneACCESS table keeps in-frame sequences only and misses some clones. Where compared with another copy, unresolved V genes explain less than half of these, and the others have no known cause. The sample yields roughly 72,000 clones; 90% to 95% were counted once. 0.35% to 0.4% of the sample goes to the ten largest clones. The data were obtained in a study of technical replicates of blood from a few donors (dated by TCRdb to between 2016 and 2019). At the junction V is shortened by 1 base and J by 3 bases, with 13 bases in between. The CDR3, from cysteine to phenylalanine, totals 15 residues. Only the CDR3 DNA stays, 45 bases, in frame from base 1. Taken from the germline V gene, the CDR1 and CDR2 loops are MGHRA and YSYEKL.

The rearrangement joined TRBV4-1 to TRBJ2-7, with TRBD2 as a weak D call on 7 bases. Sequencing was carried out using T cells isolated from PBMCs. The sequence was obtained from a human donor in good health. At the DNA level, the sequence is TGCGCCAGCAGCCAAGTCGGGGGGCTCCGCTACGAGCAGTACTTC. Its product reads: CASSQVGGLRYEQYF.